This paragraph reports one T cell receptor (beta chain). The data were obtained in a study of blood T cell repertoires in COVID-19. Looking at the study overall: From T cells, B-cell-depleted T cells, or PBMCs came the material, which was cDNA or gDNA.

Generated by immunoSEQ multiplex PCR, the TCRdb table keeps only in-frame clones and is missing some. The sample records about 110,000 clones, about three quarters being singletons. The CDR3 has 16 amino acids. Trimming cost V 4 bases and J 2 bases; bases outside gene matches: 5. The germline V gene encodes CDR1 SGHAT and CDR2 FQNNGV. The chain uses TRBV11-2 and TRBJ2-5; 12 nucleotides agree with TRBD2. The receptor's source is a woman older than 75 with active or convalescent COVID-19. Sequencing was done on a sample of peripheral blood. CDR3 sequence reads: CASSSQGLAGQETQYF. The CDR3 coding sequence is TGTGCCAGCAGCTCTCAAGGACTAGCGGGGCAAGAGACCCAGTACTTC.